The present entry profiles one T cell receptor beta chain with its context. Germline V gene sequence: CDR1 MNHEY, CDR2 SVGAGI. Trimming pared 0 bases from V and 2 bases from J, leaving 10 bases between. The CDR3 runs to 15 residues. This sample is part of a study of T cell changes during pregnancy in multiple sclerosis. Using immunoSEQ multiplex PCR, the repertoire was profiled, and TCRdb retains in-frame clones only, with some absent. The table lists about 73,000 clones, about 90% of them singletons. Sequences were derived from peripheral blood, sampled after pregnancy. The clonotype was recovered from a female donor in good health, enrolled as a control in a pregnancy study. The chain employs TRBV6-5 and TRBJ1-2; D might be TRBD1 (6 bases). CDR3 sequence: CASSYSGAPNYGYTF. CDR3 coding DNA: TGTGCCAGCAGTTACTCGGGGGCCCCCAACTATGGCTACACCTTC.